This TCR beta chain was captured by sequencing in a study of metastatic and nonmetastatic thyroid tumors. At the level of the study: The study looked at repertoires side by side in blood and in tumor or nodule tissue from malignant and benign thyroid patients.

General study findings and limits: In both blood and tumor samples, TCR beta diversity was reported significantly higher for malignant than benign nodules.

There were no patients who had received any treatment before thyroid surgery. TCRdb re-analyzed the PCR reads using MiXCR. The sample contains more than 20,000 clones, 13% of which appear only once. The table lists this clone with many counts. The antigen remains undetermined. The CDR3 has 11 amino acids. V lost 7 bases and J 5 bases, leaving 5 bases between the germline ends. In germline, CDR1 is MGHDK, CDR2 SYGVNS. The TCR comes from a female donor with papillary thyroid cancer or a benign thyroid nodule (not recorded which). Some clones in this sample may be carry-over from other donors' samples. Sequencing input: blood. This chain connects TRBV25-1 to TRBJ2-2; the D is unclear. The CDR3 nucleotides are TGTGCCAGCACTGCAACCGGGGAGCTGTTTTTT. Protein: CASTATGELFF.